A single sample gave rise to the 13 T cell receptor beta chains below, sequenced in a study of T cell clonality in common variable immunodeficiency. Study results and limitations: Common variable immunodeficiency TCR beta sequences reportedly had fewer deletions and N-nucleotide insertions.

Repertoires were generated with immunoSEQ multiplex PCR, while TCRdb's copy carries only in-frame clones and drops some. This repertoire holds roughly 2,500 clones, and none appear only once. The antigens of these receptors remain unknown. Specimen: peripheral blood mononuclear cells. The source of these receptors is a human donor with common variable immunodeficiency.

This clone has just a few counts. The CDR3 reads CAWSVWDKGAQYF. The CDR3 bases that were read are TGTGCCTGGAGTGTGTGGGACAAGGGGGCG. This sequence joins TRBV30 and TRBJ2-3; maybe TRBD1 (6 bases). The CDR3 extends 3 residues past the end of the read, so its final part is completed from the germline J gene. CDR1 is GTSNPN, CDR2 SVGIG, per germline (reference sequence). The CDR3 has 13 residues.

Only a few counts were recorded for this clone. The CDR3 goes on 3 residues after the read ends, and that part is filled in from the germline J gene. V usage is TRBV19 and J usage is TRBJ1-1; D might be TRBD1 (6 bases). V dropped 7 bases and J dropped 4 bases, with 16 bases sitting between them. The CDR3 spans 14 residues. Germline lookup yields CDR1 LNHDA and CDR2 SQIVND (reference sequence). The DNA read from the CDR3 is TGTGCCAGTAAAATATCGGGGGGCGGCACTGAA. Translated, it gives CASKISGGGTE. The entire CDR3 protein is CASKISGGGTEAFF.

With respect to this clone: The CDR3 goes on 3 residues after the read ends, and that part is filled in from the germline J gene. The chain uses TRBV20-1 and TRBJ2-5, with 11 bases lining up with TRBD2. Trimming removed 4 bases from V and 5 bases from J; junction bases left unmatched: 3. Germline lookup yields CDR1 DFQATT and CDR2 SNEGSKA (reference sequence). The CDR3 spans 13 residues. The sequenced CDR3 bases are TGCAGTGCTACGGGACTAGCGGAGGAGACC. Protein sequence: CSATGLAEET. The entire CDR3 protein reads CSATGLAEETQYF.

By sample fraction, this clone is medium-sized (0.01 to 0.1%). The read gets to within 3 residues of the CDR3 end, and the germline J gene fills in the rest. The chain is built from TRBV27 and TRBJ1-6; the D gene is possibly TRBD1 (6 bases). CDR1 MNHEY and CDR2 SMNVEV come from the germline V gene (reference sequence). V was trimmed by 1 base and J by 7 bases, leaving 8 bases between them. CDR3 length: 14 amino acids. The sequenced part of the CDR3 DNA is TGTGCCAGCAGTTTATACAGGGAAAATTCACCC. This gives the protein CASSLYRENSP. Given in full, the CDR3 is CASSLYRENSPLHF.

This clone has more than one count but fewer than ten. The CDR3 extends 3 residues past the end of the read, so its final part is completed from the germline J gene. The chain links TRBV2 to TRBJ2-5, with D unclear. The germline gives CDR1 SNHLY, CDR2 FYNNEI. This CDR3 spans 14 amino acids. The germline V and J ends were trimmed by 8 bases and 5 bases, with 18 bases remaining between them. The CDR3 protein is CASLKSQPGETQYF. The covered CDR3 bases are TGTGCCAGCCTAAAGTCTCAGCCCGGGGAGACC. The variable domain in full, completed from reference TRBV2 and TRBJ2-5, reads EPEVTQTPSHQVTQMGQEVILRCVPISNHLYFYWYRQILGQKVEFLVSFYNNEISEKSEIFDDQFSVERPDGSNFTLKIRSTKLEDSAMYFCASLKSQPGETQYFGPGTRLLVL.

As regards this clone: The DNA ends 3 residues before the CDR3 does, and the rest of the CDR3 is filled in from the germline J gene. The chain has TRBV23-1 and TRBJ2-7, with 8 bases lining up with TRBD1. TRBV23-1 is given ORF status, its function remaining uncertain. The ends lost 6 bases at V and 0 bases at J; junction bases unmatched: 4. The CDR3 has 14 residues. The CDR3: CASRRTGSSYEQYF. The DNA read from the CDR3 is TGCGCCAGCAGACGGACAGGGAGCTCCTACGAG.

This clone was counted a few times. The sequenced fragment ends 3 residues before the CDR3 boundary, so the rest is inferred from the germline J gene. This chain links TRBV7-2 with TRBJ2-7; 8 bases agree with TRBD1. CDR1 is SGHTA and CDR2 is FQGNSA in the germline V gene. There are 14 residues in the CDR3. Unmatched junction bases numbered 6, after V lost 6 bases and J lost 2 bases. The CDR3 region is CASSQTGVTYEQYF. The covered CDR3 bases are TGTGCCAGCAGTCAGACAGGGGTAACCTACGAG.

In this sample, this clone is medium-sized. The missing CDR3 end, 3 residues past where the read stops, is filled in from the germline J gene. The chain is built from TRBV20-1 and TRBJ1-5, with D unclear. Trimming took 2 bases from V and 4 from J, leaving 9 bases between them. Germline loops: CDR1 DFQATT, CDR2 SNEGSKA (reference sequence). The CDR3 is 13 amino acids. CDR3 DNA, as far as it was read: TGCAGTGCTAGAAGGCAGACAAATCAGCCC. This encodes CSARRQTNQP. The CDR3 reads in full as CSARRQTNQPQHF.

About this clone itself: The read ends 3 residues shy of where the CDR3 ends; the end is completed using the germline J gene. The chain recombines TRBV6-2 or TRBV6-3 with TRBJ1-2; no firm D call. This CDR3 is built from 13 residues. V lost 2 bases to trimming and J lost 0 bases, with 4 bases between them. The germline V gene has CDR1 MNHEY and CDR2 SVGEGT. The CDR3 bases that were read are TGTGCCAGCAGTTACACGGCTAACTATGGC. It codes for CASSYTANYG. The whole CDR3 protein reads CASSYTANYGYTF.

In its sample, this clone ranks as medium-sized. With the read ending 3 residues before the CDR3 end, the germline J gene is used to fill in that end. The chain links TRBV12-3 or TRBV12-4 to TRBJ2-1; 11 bases are a match to TRBD2. The CDR3 is 15 residues long. V lost 6 bases, J lost 0 bases, and 1 base stayed unmatched. CDR3 bases read: TGTGCCAGCAGCACTAGCGGGAGCTCCTACAATGAG. Amino acid sequence: CASSTSGSSYNE. The entire CDR3 protein is CASSTSGSSYNEQFF.

This clone was recorded a few times. Coverage ceases 3 residues before the CDR3 finishes, and the germline J gene fills in the end. The chain carries TRBV30 and TRBJ2-1; 9 nucleotides line up with TRBD2. The CDR3 runs to 15 residues. V was clipped by 4 bases and J by 2 bases; unmatched bases: 6. Germline CDR1 GTSNPN, CDR2 SVGIG (reference sequence). This CDR3 is CAWMSLAGTYNEQFF. The part of the CDR3 DNA that was read is TGTGCCTGGATGTCCCTAGCGGGGACCTACAATGAG.

This clone ranks as medium-sized. The read ends 3 residues shy of where the CDR3 ends; the end is completed using the germline J gene. The rearrangement links TRBV7-2 to TRBJ2-5, with TRBD1 as a possible D gene (5 bases). Germline V CDR1 and CDR2: SGHTA, FQGNSA. V was clipped by 5 bases and J by 4 bases, with 11 bases between them. This CDR3 comprises 13 residues. CDR3 sequence reads: CASSRSRAETQYF. The CDR3 DNA, read in part, is TGTGCCAGCAGCCGGTCCAGGGCAGAGACC.

In this sample, this clone turned up a few times. The read ends 3 residues shy of where the CDR3 ends; the end is completed using the germline J gene. The rearrangement uses TRBV19 and TRBJ1-2; the match to TRBD1 covers 8 bases. V lost 6 bases to trimming and J lost 5 bases; unmatched junction nucleotides: 17. CDR3 length: 17 amino acids. Germline V lookup: CDR1 LNHDA, CDR2 SQIVND (reference sequence). The DNA read from the CDR3 is TGTGCCAGTAGACCCCTCTTTCCGGGACAGGTTCGTTATGGC. It yields the protein CASRPLFPGQVRYG. The entire CDR3 is CASRPLFPGQVRYGYTF.